The next 23 T cell receptor beta chains were all read from a single sample in a study of shared clonotypes between healthy human individuals. Here immunoSEQ multiplex PCR was the method, and the copy in TCRdb shows in-frame clones only, minus some. Of over 2 million clones in the sample, 90% to 95% were seen once. Material for sequencing was naive CD4+ T cells sorted from blood. Subset denoted: CD45RA+ positively selected. These receptors were taken from a young man in good health.

The chain recombines TRBV30 with TRBJ1-6, with 8 bases lining up with TRBD1. The V gene's germline CDR1 is GTSNPN and CDR2 SVGIG (reference sequence). The CDR3 is 14 residues long. V shed 2 bases, J shed 10 bases, and the junction held 7 bases outside the gene matches. The CDR3 reads CAWSSHGQGSPLHF. CDR3 coding DNA: TGTGCCTGGAGTTCTCATGGACAGGGCTCACCCCTCCACTTT.

The chain recombines TRBV14 with TRBJ2-2; unclear D gene. The germline V and J ends were trimmed by 3 bases and 0 bases, with 5 bases remaining between them. This CDR3 spans 14 amino acids. CDR1 SGHDN and CDR2 FVKESK come from the germline V gene. The CDR3 DNA reads as TGTGCCAGCAGCCAGCGGCCGAACACCGGGGAGCTGTTTTTT. Translation gives CASSQRPNTGELFF.

The chain has TRBV11-3 and TRBJ2-7; 7 bases line up with TRBD1. The J segment lost 0 bases and the V segment lost 0 bases, leaving 5 bases of the junction unmatched. The CDR3 contains 16 residues. CDR1 and CDR2 from the germline V gene are SGHNT and YENEEA. The CDR3: CASSLDGTASSYEQYF. The DNA for the CDR3 is TGTGCCAGCAGCTTAGATGGGACAGCCAGCTCCTACGAGCAGTACTTC.

The sample holds one count of this clone. This chain uses TRBV5-1 with TRBJ2-5; 11 positions agree with TRBD1. The V gene end was trimmed by 4 bases and the J gene end by 5 bases; junction bases not matched to a gene: 10. This CDR3 has 16 amino acids. Germline loops: CDR1 SGHRS, CDR2 YFSETQ. CDR3 sequence (DNA): TGCGCCAGCAGCCCCATGGACAGGGGGCAGTTGGAGACCCAGTACTTC. Amino acids: CASSPMDRGQLETQYF.

J is TRBJ2-5 and V is TRBV11-3, with D possibly being TRBD1 (6 bases). V was shortened by 4 bases and J by 1 base, with 10 bases between the two germline ends. Germline V CDR1 and CDR2: SGHNT, YENEEA. There are 14 residues in the CDR3. The CDR3, as DNA: TGTGCCAGCAGCTCGGGACACATCCAAGAGACCCAGTACTTC. Protein product: CASSSGHIQETQYF.

The chain uses TRBV9 and TRBJ2-1; 10 positions agree with TRBD2. The CDR3 is made up of 13 amino acids. The germline V gene has CDR1 SGDLS and CDR2 YYNGEE. Trimming removed 4 bases from V and 7 bases from J; junction bases left unmatched: 2. The CDR3: CASSLAGANEQFF. The CDR3 region has the DNA TGTGCCAGCAGCCTAGCGGGAGCGAATGAGCAGTTCTTC.

About this clone: The same CDR3 arises from other DNA sequences in this sample as well. The chain combines TRBV5-1 with TRBJ2-3; 7 nucleotides line up with TRBD2. CDR3 length: 16 residues. Trimming took 4 bases from V and 0 from J; bases not matched to a gene: 8. Per germline, CDR1 SGHRS and CDR2 YFSETQ. The DNA of the CDR3 is TGCGCCAGCAGCCTGGGGTCTAGCGGTAGCACAGATACGCAGTATTTT. Its translation is CASSLGSSGSTDTQYF.

CDR3 amino acids: CASSTPYSLYNLNYGYTF. The CDR3 DNA follows: TGTGCCAGCAGCACTCCTTACAGCTTATACAACCTAAACTATGGCTACACCTTC. The rearrangement joins TRBV11-3 to TRBJ1-2; D gene uncertain. This CDR3 is built from 18 residues. Trimming removed 5 bases from V and 2 bases from J, with 24 bases in between. The germline V gene has CDR1 SGHNT and CDR2 YENEEA.

The chain is built from TRBV5-6 and TRBJ1-6; possible D gene TRBD1, 6 bases. The CDR3 has 17 residues. Trimming shortened V by 4 bases and J by 2 bases, and 16 bases separated the two germline ends. Germline loops: CDR1 SGHDT, CDR2 YYEEEE. In nucleotides, the CDR3 is TGTGCCAGCAGCGACCGAGGGGGGAGCGCCTATAATTCACCCCTCCACTTT. As protein: CASSDRGGSAYNSPLHF.

This clone was recorded only once. The J gene is TRBJ2-7, the V gene TRBV7-9; 7 bases agree with TRBD2. CDR3 length: 17 residues. The trim removed 8 bases at V and 3 bases at J, leaving 19 bases unmatched. CDR1 is SEHNR and CDR2 is FQNEAQ in the germline V gene (reference sequence). The CDR3 nucleotides read TGTGCCAGCGGGCTGGGAGGGGAGCGGGGAGGGATCTACGAGCAGTACTTC. Amino acid sequence: CASGLGGERGGIYEQYF. The entire variable domain, with the rest obtained from reference TRBV7-9 and TRBJ2-7, is as follows: DTGVSQNPRHKITKRGQNVTFRCDPISEHNRLYWYRQTLGQGPEFLTYFQNEAQLEKSRLLSDRFSAERPKGSFSTLEIQRTEQGDSAMYLCASGLGGERGGIYEQYFGPGTRLTVT.

The chain carries TRBV7-9 and TRBJ2-7, with TRBD1 matching over 7 bases. V was pared by 5 bases and J by 7 bases, with 14 bases of the junction left unmatched. The CDR3 contains 15 residues. In germline, CDR1 is SEHNR, CDR2 FQNEAQ (reference sequence). In nucleotides, the CDR3 is TGTGCCAGCAGCCCAGGGCGGACAGGTGGAAAGGAGCAGTACTTC. It yields the protein CASSPGRTGGKEQYF. Looking up the rest from reference TRBV7-9 and TRBJ2-7 gives the full variable domain: DTGVSQNPRHKITKRGQNVTFRCDPISEHNRLYWYRQTLGQGPEFLTYFQNEAQLEKSRLLSDRFSAERPKGSFSTLEIQRTEQGDSAMYLCASSPGRTGGKEQYFGPGTRLTVT.

In this sample, this clone turned up once. The same CDR3 is also encoded by other DNA sequences in this sample. The V gene is TRBV6-5, the J gene TRBJ2-7, with no clear D. V was trimmed by 0 bases and J by 4 bases, leaving 7 bases between them. Germline CDR1 is MNHEY and CDR2 is SVGAGI. This CDR3 region has 13 residues. CDR3 sequence: CASSYSYGYEQYF. Here the CDR3 DNA reads TGTGCCAGCAGTTACTCGTACGGATACGAGCAGTACTTC.

The J gene is TRBJ1-1, the V gene TRBV19, with D perhaps TRBD1 (6 bases). The CDR3 spans 13 residues. Trimming took 6 bases from V and 1 from J, leaving 9 bases between them. Germline V CDR1 and CDR2: LNHDA, SQIVND (reference sequence). The CDR3 nucleotides are TGTGCCAGTAGGACACAGGGGAACACTGAAGCTTTCTTT. Protein product: CASRTQGNTEAFF.

As concerns this clone: A much larger clone differs from this one at a single base, so this may be a read error. Other nucleotide sequences from this sample produce the same CDR3. This sequence joins TRBV4-1 and TRBJ2-3; TRBD2 matches 10 bases. Trimming removed 4 bases from V and 1 base from J; junction bases left unmatched: 2. The CDR3 has 15 residues. Germline CDR1 and CDR2: MGHRA and YSYEKL. This CDR3 is CASSRGLAGTDTQYF. DNA of the CDR3: TGCGCCAGCAGCCGAGGACTAGCGGGCACAGATACGCAGTATTTT.

This chain joins TRBV4-3 and TRBJ2-1; D unclear. V shed 4 bases and J shed 7 bases, with 14 bases lying between them. The CDR3 totals 14 residues. Germline CDR1 and CDR2: LGHNA and YSLEER. The CDR3 nucleotides read TGCGCCAGCAGCCGATCACTCGACCTTAATGAGCAGTTCTTC. It specifies CASSRSLDLNEQFF.

The V call is TRBV11-2, the J call TRBJ2-7, with D perhaps TRBD2 (5 bases). The germline gives CDR1 SGHAT, CDR2 FQNNGV. V was shortened by 5 bases and J by 0 bases, with 20 bases between the two germline ends. The CDR3 length is 17 residues. The CDR3 sequence: CASSPVSGSPSSYEQYF. CDR3 nucleotides: TGTGCCAGCAGCCCCGTAAGCGGCTCACCCTCCTCCTACGAGCAGTACTTC.

The genes are TRBV27 and TRBJ1-6; 7 bases agree with TRBD1. The CDR3 spans 15 residues. V shed 5 bases and J 5 bases; nucleotides not matched to a gene: 6. Germline V gene data show CDR1 as MNHEY and CDR2 as SMNVEV (reference sequence). As DNA, the CDR3 is TGTGCCAGCAGTATCCGGGACAGAGATAATTCACCCCTCCACTTT. It codes for CASSIRDRDNSPLHF.

A word on this clone: The germline gene is not matched at one end of the junction; a read error may be the cause. The chain is built from TRBV30 and TRBJ2-1; TRBD1 might be the D (6 bases). CDR1 and CDR2 from the germline V gene are GTSNPN and SVGIG (reference sequence). The CDR3 is 12 amino acids. CDR3 nucleotides: TGTGCGTGGAGAGGGGGTTACAATGAGCAGTTCTTC. This encodes CAWRGGYNEQFF.

To note about this clone: Other DNA sequences from this sample encode an identical CDR3 as well. The chain is built from TRBV30 and TRBJ1-5; D is unclear. The germline CDR1 and CDR2 sequences are GTSNPN and SVGIG (reference sequence). The germline V and J ends were trimmed by 2 bases and 1 base, with 6 bases remaining between them. This CDR3 spans 13 amino acids. The CDR3 coding sequence is TGTGCCTGGAGTTCGGACAGCAATCAGCCCCAGCATTTT. Its translation: CAWSSDSNQPQHF.

The chain couples TRBV19 to TRBJ1-1; a possible D gene is TRBD1 (5 bases). The V gene's germline CDR1 is LNHDA and CDR2 SQIVND (reference sequence). CDR3 length equals 14 residues. The germline V and J ends were trimmed by 7 bases and 7 bases, with 19 bases remaining between them. CDR3 bases: TGTGCCAGTACCCACGAAGGTTTCGGGGGTGAAGCTTTCTTT. The encoded protein is CASTHEGFGGEAFF.

This clone was recorded a few times. The same CDR3 arises from other DNA sequences in this sample as well. For the CDR3, the DNA is TGTGCCAGCAGTTACGGCGGGGGTGGCTACACCTTC. This gives the protein CASSYGGGGYTF. This chain joins TRBV6-5 and TRBJ1-2, with D perhaps matching TRBD1 (5 bases). V lost 2 bases to trimming and J lost 7 bases, with 8 bases between them. The length of the CDR3 is 12 residues. Looked up from germline, CDR1 is MNHEY and CDR2 is SVGAGI.

Comment on this clone: This CDR3 is also generated by other DNA sequences in the sample. The J gene is TRBJ2-6, the V gene TRBV19; D remains ambiguous. Trimming took off 4 bases at V and 0 bases at J, with 4 bases between the two ends. The CDR3 totals 14 residues. In germline, CDR1 is LNHDA, CDR2 SQIVND (reference sequence). CDR3 sequence (DNA): TGTGCCAGTAGTACTTCCTCTGGGGCCAACGTCCTGACTTTC. This gives the protein CASSTSSGANVLTF.

This rearrangement joins TRBV4-2 to TRBJ1-4, with D hard to call. From germline, CDR1 is LGHNA and CDR2 YNFKEQ. V was pared by 0 bases and J by 13 bases, with 12 bases between. CDR3 length: 13 residues. CDR3 bases: TGTGCCAGCAGCCAAGATCCTGACGGCCGACTGTTTTTT. Residues: CASSQDPDGRLFF.